The clone carrying this TCR beta chain appeared once. The data were taken from a study of T cell responses to AZD1222 COVID-19 vaccine. Sequencing was performed with immunoSEQ multiplex PCR; in TCRdb, only in-frame clones are kept and a portion is missing. The sample includes roughly 110,000 clones, 88% seen only once; the top ten take almost 6.5%. This CDR3 is built from 15 residues. The germline V gene has CDR1 LNHNV and CDR2 YYDKDF (reference sequence). V was clipped by 6 bases and J by 7 bases, with 16 bases between them. This TCR derives from an adult who received the AZD1222 COVID-19 vaccine. Specimen: peripheral blood, collected 28 days after the second AZD1222 dose. This rearrangement joins TRBV15 to TRBJ1-6; D is possibly TRBD1 (5 bases). CDR3 loop: CATSRQPTGNSPLHF. CDR3 in DNA: TGTGCCACCAGTCGACAGCCAACCGGCAATTCACCCCTCCACTTT.